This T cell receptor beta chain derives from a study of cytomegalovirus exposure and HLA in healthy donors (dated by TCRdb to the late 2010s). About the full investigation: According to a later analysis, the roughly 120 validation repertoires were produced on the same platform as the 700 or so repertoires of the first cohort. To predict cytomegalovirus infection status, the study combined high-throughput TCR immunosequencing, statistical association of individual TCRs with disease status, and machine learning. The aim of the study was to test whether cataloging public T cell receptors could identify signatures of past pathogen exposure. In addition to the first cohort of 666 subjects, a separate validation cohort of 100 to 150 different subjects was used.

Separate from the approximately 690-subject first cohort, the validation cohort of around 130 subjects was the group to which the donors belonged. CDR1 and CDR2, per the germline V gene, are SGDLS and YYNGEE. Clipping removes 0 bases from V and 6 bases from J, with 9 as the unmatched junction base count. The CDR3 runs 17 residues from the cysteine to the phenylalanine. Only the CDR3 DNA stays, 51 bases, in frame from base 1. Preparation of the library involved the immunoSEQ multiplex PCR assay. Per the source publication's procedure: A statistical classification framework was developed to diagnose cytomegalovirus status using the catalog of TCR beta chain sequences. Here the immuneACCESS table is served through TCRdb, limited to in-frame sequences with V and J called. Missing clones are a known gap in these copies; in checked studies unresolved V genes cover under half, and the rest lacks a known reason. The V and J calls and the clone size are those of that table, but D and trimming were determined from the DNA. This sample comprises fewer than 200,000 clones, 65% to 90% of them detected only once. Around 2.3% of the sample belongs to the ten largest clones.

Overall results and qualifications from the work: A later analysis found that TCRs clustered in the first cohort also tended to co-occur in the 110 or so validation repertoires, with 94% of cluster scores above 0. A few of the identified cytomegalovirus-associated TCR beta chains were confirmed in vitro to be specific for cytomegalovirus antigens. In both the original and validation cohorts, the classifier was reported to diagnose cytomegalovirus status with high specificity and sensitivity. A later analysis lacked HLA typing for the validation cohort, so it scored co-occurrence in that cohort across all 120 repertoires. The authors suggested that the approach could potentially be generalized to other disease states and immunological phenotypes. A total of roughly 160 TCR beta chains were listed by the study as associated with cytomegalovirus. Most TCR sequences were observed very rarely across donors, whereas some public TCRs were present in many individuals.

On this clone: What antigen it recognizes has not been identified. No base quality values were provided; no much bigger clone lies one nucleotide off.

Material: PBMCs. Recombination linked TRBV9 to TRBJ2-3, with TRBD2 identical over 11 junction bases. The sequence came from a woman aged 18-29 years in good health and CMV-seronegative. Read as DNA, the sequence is TGTGCCAGCAGCGTAGGATTACTAGCGGGAGTGTCGGATACGCAGTATTTT. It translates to CASSVGLLAGVSDTQYF. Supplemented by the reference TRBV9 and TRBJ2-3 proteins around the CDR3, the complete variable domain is DSGVTQTPKHLITATGQRVTLRCSPRSGDLSVYWYQQSLDQGLQFLIQYYNGEERAKGNILERFSAQQFPDLHSELNLSSLELGDSALYFCASSVGLLAGVSDTQYFGPGTRLTVL.